This TCR beta chain originates from a study of T cell responses to AZD1222 COVID-19 vaccine. General study points: There were mostly white British donors and more females than males, and clonal diversity was possibly underestimated. AZD1222 recipients seropositive at baseline numbered only 6 or 7.

CDR3 size: 14 residues. The V gene end was trimmed by 0 bases and the J gene end by 9 bases; junction bases not matched to a gene: 2. The V gene's germline CDR1 is GTSNPN and CDR2 SVGIG (reference sequence). Method: immunoSEQ multiplex PCR; TCRdb's copy keeps in-frame clones and lacks some. Of more than 110,000 clones detected, approximately 92% appear once; the ten largest clones hold 2.5% to 3.5%. A single count supports this clone. Its antigen remains unknown. V gene TRBV30 combines with J gene TRBJ1-6; 10 bases match TRBD1. The TCR comes from an adult in good health. Sequenced material: peripheral blood, taken on day 0 of AZD1222 vaccination. The CDR3 DNA reads as TGTGCCTGGAGTGTCGACAGGGGGCTTTCACCCCTCCACTTT. It encodes CAWSVDRGLSPLHF.